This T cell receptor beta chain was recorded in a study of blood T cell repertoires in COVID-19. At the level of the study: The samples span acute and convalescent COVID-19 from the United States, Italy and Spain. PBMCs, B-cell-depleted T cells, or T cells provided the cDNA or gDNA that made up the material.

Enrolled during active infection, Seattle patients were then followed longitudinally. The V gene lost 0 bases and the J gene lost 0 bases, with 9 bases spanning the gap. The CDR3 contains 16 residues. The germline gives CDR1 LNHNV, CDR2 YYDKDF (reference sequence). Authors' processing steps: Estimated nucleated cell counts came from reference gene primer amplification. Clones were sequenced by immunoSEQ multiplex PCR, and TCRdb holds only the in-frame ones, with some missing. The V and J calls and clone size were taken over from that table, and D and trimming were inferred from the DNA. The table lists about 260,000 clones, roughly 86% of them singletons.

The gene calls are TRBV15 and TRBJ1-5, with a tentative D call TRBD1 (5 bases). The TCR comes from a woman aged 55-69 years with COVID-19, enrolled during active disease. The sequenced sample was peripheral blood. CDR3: CATSRDGGVSNQPQHF. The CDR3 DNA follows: TGTGCCACCAGCAGAGATGGGGGGGTTAGCAATCAGCCCCAGCATTTT.